This T cell receptor (beta chain) was sequenced during a study of T cell repertoires in cytomegalovirus infection. Study-wide context: Public TCR beta signatures were indicative of both CMV infection and a matching HLA type.

TCRdb used MiXCR to reprocess the reads, holding one entry per CDR3 protein. The top ten hold 14% of the sample, which has 310,000 or so distinct CDR3 sequences, under 30% seen once. This clonotype was seen a single time. Its target is unknown. Study-wide results and caveats: Based on cumulative public TCR beta family frequency, carriers of CMV plus the relevant HLA were identified.

The sequencing sample was made of PBMCs. This TCR was sampled from a human donor in good health (CMV status not recorded). Some clones in this sample may be carry-over from other donors' samples.

This CDR3 reads CSAPRTGFYGYTF. In nucleotides, the CDR3 is TGCAGTGCTCCCCGGACAGGATTCTATGGCTACACCTTC. This sequence joins TRBV20-1 and TRBJ1-2; TRBD1 matches at 7 bases. The J segment lost 4 bases and the V segment lost 5 bases, leaving 7 bases of the junction unmatched. This CDR3 has 13 amino acids. Per germline, CDR1 DFQATT and CDR2 SNEGSKA (reference sequence).